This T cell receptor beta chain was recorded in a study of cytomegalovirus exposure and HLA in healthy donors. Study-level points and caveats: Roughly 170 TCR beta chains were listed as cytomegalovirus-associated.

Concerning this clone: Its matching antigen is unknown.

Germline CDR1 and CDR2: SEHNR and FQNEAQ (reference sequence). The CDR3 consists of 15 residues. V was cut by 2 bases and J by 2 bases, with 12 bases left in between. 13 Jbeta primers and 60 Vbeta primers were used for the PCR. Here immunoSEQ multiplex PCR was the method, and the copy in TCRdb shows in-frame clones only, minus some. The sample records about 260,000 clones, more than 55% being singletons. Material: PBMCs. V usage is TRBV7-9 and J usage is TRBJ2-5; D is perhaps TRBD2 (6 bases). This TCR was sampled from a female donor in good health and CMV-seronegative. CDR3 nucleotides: TGTGCCAGCAGCTTAAATCTAGCGCTGCAAGAGACCCAGTACTTC. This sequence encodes CASSLNLALQETQYF.